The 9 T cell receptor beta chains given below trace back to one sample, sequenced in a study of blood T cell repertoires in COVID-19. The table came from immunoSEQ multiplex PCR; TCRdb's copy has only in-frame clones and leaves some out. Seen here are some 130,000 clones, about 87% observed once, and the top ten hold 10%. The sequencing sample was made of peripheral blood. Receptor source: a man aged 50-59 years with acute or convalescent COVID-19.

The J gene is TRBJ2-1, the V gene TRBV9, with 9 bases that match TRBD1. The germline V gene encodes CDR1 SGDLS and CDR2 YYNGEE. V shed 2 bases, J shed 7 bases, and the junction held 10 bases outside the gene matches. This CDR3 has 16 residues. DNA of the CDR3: TGTGCCAGCAGCGTGGGGTTGGGACAGGGTGCGAATGAGCAGTTCTTC. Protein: CASSVGLGQGANEQFF.

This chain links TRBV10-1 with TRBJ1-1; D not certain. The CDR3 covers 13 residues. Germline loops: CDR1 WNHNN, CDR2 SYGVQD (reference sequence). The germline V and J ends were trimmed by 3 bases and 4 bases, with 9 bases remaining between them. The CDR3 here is CASSDTRGTEAFF. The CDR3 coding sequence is TGCGCCAGCAGTGATACTCGGGGCACTGAAGCTTTCTTT.

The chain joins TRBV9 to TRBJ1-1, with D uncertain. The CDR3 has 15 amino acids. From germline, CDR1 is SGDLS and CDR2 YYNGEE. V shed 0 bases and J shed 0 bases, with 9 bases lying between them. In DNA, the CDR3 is TGTGCCAGCAGCGTAGGTGGGAGGATGAACACTGAAGCTTTCTTT. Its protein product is CASSVGGRMNTEAFF.

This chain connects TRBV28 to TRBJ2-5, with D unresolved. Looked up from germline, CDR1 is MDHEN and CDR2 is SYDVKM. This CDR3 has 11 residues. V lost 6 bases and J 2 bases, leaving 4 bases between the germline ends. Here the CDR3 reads CASRAQETQYF. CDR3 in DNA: TGTGCCAGCAGGGCACAAGAGACCCAGTACTTC.

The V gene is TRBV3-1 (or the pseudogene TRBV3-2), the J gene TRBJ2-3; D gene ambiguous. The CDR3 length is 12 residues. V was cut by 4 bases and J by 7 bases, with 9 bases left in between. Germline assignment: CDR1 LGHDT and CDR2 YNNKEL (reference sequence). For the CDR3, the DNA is TGTGCCAGCAGCCCCGCGAGAAATACGCAGTATTTT. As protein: CASSPARNTQYF.

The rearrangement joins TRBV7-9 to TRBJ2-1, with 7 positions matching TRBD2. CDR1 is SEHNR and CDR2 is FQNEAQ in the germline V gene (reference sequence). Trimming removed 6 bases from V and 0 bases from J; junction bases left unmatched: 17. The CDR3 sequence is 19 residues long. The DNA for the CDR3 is TGTGCCAGCAGACCGCAACCGCGGGCCGGGGGGAGCTCCTACAATGAGCAGTTCTTC. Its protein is CASRPQPRAGGSSYNEQFF.

CDR3 protein: CASSLLAGAYEQYF. CDR3 DNA: TGTGCCAGCAGCCTCCTAGCGGGGGCCTACGAGCAGTACTTC. V usage is TRBV7-9 and J usage is TRBJ2-7, with TRBD2 matching over 10 bases. V shed 5 bases and J 2 bases; nucleotides not matched to a gene: 3. CDR1 and CDR2 (germline): SEHNR, FQNEAQ (reference sequence). CDR3 length equals 14 residues.

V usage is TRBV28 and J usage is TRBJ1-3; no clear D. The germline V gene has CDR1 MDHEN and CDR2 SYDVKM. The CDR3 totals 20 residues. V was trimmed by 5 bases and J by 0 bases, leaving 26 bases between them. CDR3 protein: CASSTPGIAYLLSSGNTIYF. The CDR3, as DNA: TGTGCCAGCAGTACCCCCGGGATCGCCTATTTGTTGAGCTCTGGAAACACCATATATTTT.

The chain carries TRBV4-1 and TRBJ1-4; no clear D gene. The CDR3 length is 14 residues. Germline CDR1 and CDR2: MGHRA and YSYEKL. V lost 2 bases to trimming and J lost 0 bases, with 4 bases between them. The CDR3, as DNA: TGCGCCAGCAGCCAAAGCTCAACTAATGAAAAACTGTTTTTT. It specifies CASSQSSTNEKLFF.